Detailed here is one T cell receptor (beta chain). The data were obtained in a study of T cells after yellow fever vaccination. CDR3 length: 15 amino acids. Germline lookup yields CDR1 SGHRS and CDR2 YFSETQ. Unmatched junction bases numbered 6, after V lost 4 bases and J lost 6 bases. MiXCR, run by TCRdb on the 5' RACE reads, gives a single entry per CDR3 protein. The data show about 170,000 distinct CDR3 sequences, roughly 11% seen once. The sequenced sample was CD8+ T cells sorted from PBMCs, obtained 15 days after the yellow fever booster vaccination. This clonotype was obtained from a man aged 18 to 35 who received the YFV17D yellow fever vaccine. The V call is TRBV5-1, the J call TRBJ2-1, with 11 bases identical to TRBD2. The CDR3 loop is CASSHSGGAVNEQFF. The CDR3 bases are TGCGCCAGCAGCCATAGCGGGGGGGCAGTCAATGAGCAGTTCTTC.